This T cell receptor beta chain appears in the sequencing data of a study of cytomegalovirus exposure and HLA in healthy donors. The germline CDR1 and CDR2 sequences are SGHRS and YFSETQ. This CDR3 comprises 11 residues. Trimming took 7 bases from V and 7 from J, leaving 9 bases between them. The study, taken as a whole, reports: HLA allele associations emerged for 15,000 to 20,000 TCR beta sequences in a later analysis, at 0.05 false discovery rate. The authors considered a cluster of highly shared sequence variants likely to be a sequencing artifact. In a later analysis, the majority of CMV-associated beta chains seemingly showed HLA restriction.

Vbeta (60) and Jbeta (13) primers were used in the PCR. Generated by immunoSEQ multiplex PCR, the TCRdb table keeps only in-frame clones and is missing some. The table lists about 120,000 clones, about 71% of them singletons. In regard to this clone: What it recognizes is unknown.

These donors counted as nominally healthy when sampled, but unrecorded immune exposures were likely. The sample was PBMCs. This sequence was found in a woman aged 50 to 65 in good health and CMV-seronegative. The genes are TRBV5-1 and TRBJ2-1; possible D gene TRBD2, 5 bases. The DNA for the CDR3 is TGCGCCAGCGGGGAGCAGAATGAGCAGTTCTTC. Translation: CASGEQNEQFF.